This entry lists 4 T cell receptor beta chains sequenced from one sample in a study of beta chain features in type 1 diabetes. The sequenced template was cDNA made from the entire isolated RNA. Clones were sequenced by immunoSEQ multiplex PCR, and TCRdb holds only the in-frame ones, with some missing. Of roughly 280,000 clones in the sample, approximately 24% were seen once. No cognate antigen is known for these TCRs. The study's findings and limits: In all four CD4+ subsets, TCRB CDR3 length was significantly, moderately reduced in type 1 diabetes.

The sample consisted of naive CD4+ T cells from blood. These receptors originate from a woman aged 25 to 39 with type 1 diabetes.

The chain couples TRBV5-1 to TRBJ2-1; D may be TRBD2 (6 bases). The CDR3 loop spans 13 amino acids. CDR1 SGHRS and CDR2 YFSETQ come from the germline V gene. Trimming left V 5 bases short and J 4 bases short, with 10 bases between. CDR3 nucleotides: TGCGCCAGCAGTCGGGAGAGATACAATGAGCAGTTCTTC. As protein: CASSRERYNEQFF. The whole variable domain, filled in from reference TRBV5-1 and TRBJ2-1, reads KAGVTQTPRYLIKTRGQQVTLSCSPISGHRSVSWYQQTPGQGLQFLFEYFSETQRNKGNFPGRFSGRQFSNSRSEMNVSTLELGDSALYLCASSRERYNEQFFGPGTRLTVL.

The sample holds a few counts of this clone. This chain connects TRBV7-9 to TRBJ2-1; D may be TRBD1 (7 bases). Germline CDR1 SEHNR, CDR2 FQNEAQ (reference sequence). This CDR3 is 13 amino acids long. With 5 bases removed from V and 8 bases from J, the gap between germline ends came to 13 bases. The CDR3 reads CASSRGTAHEQFF. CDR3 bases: TGTGCCAGCAGCCGGGGGACAGCCCATGAGCAGTTCTTC.

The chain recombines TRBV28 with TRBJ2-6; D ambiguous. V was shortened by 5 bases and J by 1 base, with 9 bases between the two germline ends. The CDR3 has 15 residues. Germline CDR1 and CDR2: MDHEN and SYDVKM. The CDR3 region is CASSGVSSGANVLTF. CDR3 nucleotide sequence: TGTGCCAGCAGTGGAGTTTCGTCTGGGGCCAACGTCCTGACTTTC.

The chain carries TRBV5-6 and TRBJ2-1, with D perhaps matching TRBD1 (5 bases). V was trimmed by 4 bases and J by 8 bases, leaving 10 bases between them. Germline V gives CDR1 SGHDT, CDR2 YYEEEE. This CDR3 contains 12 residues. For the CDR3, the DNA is TGTGCCAGCAGCCCCCTGGGGCATGAGCAGTTCTTC. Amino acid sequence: CASSPLGHEQFF. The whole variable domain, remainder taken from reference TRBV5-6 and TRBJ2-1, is DAGVTQSPTHLIKTRGQQVTLRCSPKSGHDTVSWYQQALGQGPQFIFQYYEEEERQRGNFPDRFSGHQFPNYSSELNVNALLLGDSALYLCASSPLGHEQFFGPGTRLTVL.